The TCR beta chain described here comes from a study of blood T cell repertoires in COVID-19 (dated by TCRdb to the early 2020s). For context, the study as a whole: The collaborator samples originated in the United States, Italy and Spain and spanned the acute and convalescent phases of COVID-19. The material from the prospective study consisted of cDNA or gDNA derived from T cells, B-cell-depleted T cells, or PBMCs. Subjects who had been exposed to COVID-19, were actively infected with it, or had recovered from it provided the deeply sampled blood TCRbeta repertoires that made up the dataset. A freely available public database, intended as a resource for researchers studying the immune response to SARS-CoV-2, is where the repertoires were released. The samples were drawn from the first 160 participants of the ongoing ImmuneRACE study and from roughly 1,300 subjects provided by 6 global collaborators. A de-identified subject ID, COVID-19 status, age in years and sex were almost always included in the sample metadata. Where available, HLA class I and class II types were obtained from metadata supplied by the sample provider rather than from assay-based typing. Here is what the overall study found, with its caveats: The quantity of clinical and demographic metadata differed by source and by participant and was supplied without curation.

To note about this clone: Its binding antigen is unknown. Nothing much larger sits one base from this clone, and base qualities are not available.

The germline V gene supplies CDR1 MNHEY and CDR2 SVGAGI. V is pared back by 5 bases and J by 3 bases, with 5 bases lying between the germline termini. The CDR3 measures 12 amino acids from cysteine to phenylalanine. Only the CDR3 portion is preserved as DNA: 36 bases, with reading frame beginning at the first base. The immunoSEQ Assay, a bias-controlled multiplex PCR, was used to amplify TCRbeta CDR3 regions from genomic DNA. From the authors' description of their analysis: Nucleated cell counts per sample were estimated from amplification of reference gene primers within the assay. Sequence reads were collapsed and filtered to measure the absolute abundance of every unique TCRbeta CDR3 rearrangement. For each sample, productive Simpson clonality was calculated as the square root of Simpson's diversity index over productive rearrangements. TCRdb carries this immuneACCESS record with in-frame sequences only. Its versions omit some clonotypes, under half of them owing to an unresolved V gene in the studies checked, with the rest unexplained. The V and J calls and clone size come from that table; D and trimming were worked out from the DNA. This sample comprises about 300,000 clones, 89% of them detected only once. The ten largest clonotypes hold under 3.5% of the sample.

Participants in the prospective study were enrolled through a virtual design, were aged roughly 18 to 90 years, and lived in fewer than 30 United States geographic areas. In the prospective study, participants were assigned to cohorts based on the clinical history participants reported in a screening survey and a study questionnaire. Exposed participants were defined as having been in contact with someone with a PCR-confirmed or clinician-diagnosed COVID-19 case within 2 weeks of study entry. Mobile phlebotomists in the prospective study collected whole blood, serum and a nasopharyngeal or oropharyngeal swab from every participant. Prospective study participants could optionally give additional blood draws and questionnaires over an approximately two-month period. Before DNA extraction, blood samples from the prospective study were shipped at room temperature or frozen.

The V gene is TRBV6-5 and the J gene is TRBJ1-3, and possibly TRBD1, on 5 matching bases. Sample: PBMCs or T cells enriched from blood (not recorded which). This TCR came from a woman aged 50 to 65 who had been exposed to COVID-19. The CDR3 region: CASSTGGNTIYF. The DNA reads TGTGCCAGCAGTACAGGTGGAAACACCATATATTTT.